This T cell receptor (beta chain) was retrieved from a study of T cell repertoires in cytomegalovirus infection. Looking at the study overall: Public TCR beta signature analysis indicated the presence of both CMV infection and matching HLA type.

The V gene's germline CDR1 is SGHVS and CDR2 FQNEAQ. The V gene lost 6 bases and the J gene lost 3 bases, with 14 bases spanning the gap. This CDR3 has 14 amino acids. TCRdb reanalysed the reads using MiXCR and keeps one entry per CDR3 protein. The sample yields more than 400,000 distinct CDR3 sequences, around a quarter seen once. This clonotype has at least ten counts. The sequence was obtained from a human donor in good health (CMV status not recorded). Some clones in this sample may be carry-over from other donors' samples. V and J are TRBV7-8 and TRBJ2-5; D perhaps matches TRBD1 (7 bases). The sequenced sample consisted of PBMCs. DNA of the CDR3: TGTGCCAGCAGGGAGGGACAGCTAAAAGAGACCCAGTACTTC. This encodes CASREGQLKETQYF.